These 27 T cell receptor beta chains share one sample of origin, sequenced in a study of post-analysis software for immune sequencing data. These TCRs' antigens remain unknown. General study points: Roughly 5 TRBV segments, TRBV5-6, TRBV5-1 and TRBV20-1 among them, were found more frequent in patients than controls.

cDNA libraries for TCR beta contained unique molecular identifiers. TCRdb called the PCR reads again in MiXCR, with one record for every CDR3 protein. The sample includes 600,000 to 750,000 distinct CDR3 sequences, approximately 59% of them seen just once. The sequencing sample was made of blood. The source is a girl aged 2-15 years with multiple sclerosis.

This sequence joins TRBV29-1 and TRBJ1-2, with a possible D match to TRBD1 (6 bases). Trimming took 6 bases from V and 5 from J, leaving 10 bases between them. The length of the CDR3 is 11 residues. Germline V lookup: CDR1 SQVTM, CDR2 ANQGSEA. The CDR3 here is CSVTGKYGYTF. The DNA for the CDR3 is TGCAGCGTCACAGGGAAGTATGGCTACACCTTC.

This clonotype came up once. This chain links TRBV7-2 with TRBJ2-7; 9 nucleotides line up with TRBD2. Judging by the DNA end, TRBJ2-5 fits better; the J call may be wrong. CDR3 length: 16 residues. The germline gives CDR1 SGHTA, CDR2 FQGNSA. The CDR3 protein is CASSLLGAGGSETQYF. Here the CDR3 DNA reads TGTGCCAGCAGCTTATTGGGAGCGGGGGGTTCTGAGACCCAGTACTTC.

The chain is built from TRBV7-9 and TRBJ1-2; TRBD1 might be the D (5 bases). V lost 6 bases and J lost 8, with 7 bases in between. CDR3 length: 10 residues. Germline CDR1 and CDR2: SEHNR and FQNEAQ (reference sequence). The CDR3 DNA follows: TGTGCCAGCAGTGAGGGGGGCTACACCTTC. Translation gives CASSEGGYTF.

V is TRBV28 and J is TRBJ2-7; the D gene is possibly TRBD2 (6 bases). The better agreement between TRBJ2-5 and the DNA end casts doubt on the J call. This CDR3 contains 14 residues. Per germline, CDR1 MDHEN and CDR2 SYDVKM. The CDR3 DNA reads TGTGCCAGCAGTTTCCCGGAGGGAAGGGAGACCCAGTACTTC. This gives the protein CASSFPEGRETQYF.

This clonotype appeared a few times. The rearrangement uses TRBV5-5 and TRBJ2-3; possibly TRBD2 for D (5 bases). V was trimmed by 3 bases and J by 4 bases, leaving 12 bases between them. This CDR3 region has 14 residues. CDR1 SGHKS and CDR2 YYEKEE come from the germline V gene (reference sequence). The CDR3 loop reads CASSSLIGADTQYF. The CDR3 bases are TGTGCCAGCAGCTCCCTTATCGGGGCAGATACGCAGTATTTT.

This chain uses TRBV7-2 with TRBJ2-3, with D possibly matching TRBD2 (5 bases). CDR3 size: 16 residues. From germline, CDR1 is SGHTA and CDR2 FQGNSA. V gave up 5 bases and J gave up 2 bases, with 17 bases separating them. This CDR3 is CASSATRAESTDTQYF. CDR3 DNA: TGTGCCAGCAGCGCCACTCGAGCGGAGTCCACAGATACGCAGTATTTT.

This rearrangement joins TRBV4-3 to TRBJ2-1; possible D gene TRBD1, 5 bases. Germline-derived CDR1 and CDR2 are LGHNA and YSLEER. The CDR3 has 19 amino acids. V lost 0 bases and J lost 5, with 23 bases in between. CDR3 loop: CASSQEGLVVSGINNEQFF. CDR3 nucleotide sequence: TGCGCCAGCAGCCAAGAGGGGCTAGTGGTATCCGGAATTAACAATGAGCAGTTCTTC.

This chain links TRBV18 with TRBJ1-1; D not resolved. Germline CDR1 KGHSH, CDR2 LQKENI. V was pared by 0 bases and J by 3 bases, with 11 bases between. There are 15 residues in the CDR3. The DNA for the CDR3 is TGTGCCAGCTCACCACCGAATTCCGGGGACACTGAAGCTTTCTTT. Translating it yields CASSPPNSGDTEAFF.

The chain employs TRBV20-1 and TRBJ2-7; 14 bases line up with TRBD2. J lost 2 bases, V lost 1 base, and 7 bases had no gene match. Germline CDR1 and CDR2: DFQATT and SNEGSKA (reference sequence). The CDR3 is 17 residues long. The CDR3 loop reads CSARGGTSGSFPYEQYF. The CDR3 region has the DNA TGCAGTGCTAGAGGGGGGACTAGCGGGAGTTTTCCCTACGAGCAGTACTTC.

This clonotype was picked up a small number of times. The V gene is TRBV10-3, the J gene TRBJ2-1, with TRBD2 as a possible D gene (5 bases). V was shortened by 6 bases and J by 8 bases, with 14 bases between the two germline ends. Germline lookup yields CDR1 ENHRY and CDR2 SYGVKD. The CDR3 consists of 13 residues. The CDR3 protein is CAIREEVIDEQFF. The CDR3 region has the DNA TGTGCCATCAGGGAGGAGGTTATCGATGAGCAGTTCTTC.

This chain uses TRBV20-1 with TRBJ2-1; tentatively, D is TRBD2 (6 bases). Germline loops: CDR1 DFQATT, CDR2 SNEGSKA (reference sequence). With 0 bases removed from V and 7 bases from J, the gap between germline ends came to 13 bases. The CDR3 contains 14 residues. Here the CDR3 DNA reads TGCAGTGCTAGAGATCGGGGGTGGGGGAATGAGCAGTTCTTC. It yields the protein CSARDRGWGNEQFF.

This clonotype appeared a few times. Relative to the germline gene, one junction end is altered; a read error may explain this. The rearrangement links TRBV29-1 to TRBJ2-1; tentatively, D is TRBD1 or TRBD2 (5 bases each). From germline, CDR1 is SQVTM and CDR2 ANQGSEA. This CDR3 has 16 residues. CDR3 DNA: TGCAGCGTGGAAGTAAACGGGGCCCACAAAGGCCATGAGCAGTTCTTC. Translating it yields CSVEVNGAHKGHEQFF.

V usage is TRBV20-1 and J usage is TRBJ2-3; the D is unclear. CDR1 and CDR2 from the germline V gene are DFQATT and SNEGSKA (reference sequence). The CDR3 length is 12 residues. Trimming left V 5 bases short and J 6 bases short, with 12 bases between. This CDR3 reads CSAGPVGDTQYF. Here the CDR3 DNA reads TGCAGTGCTGGACCGGTAGGGGATACGCAGTATTTT.

Concerning this clonotype itself: A much larger clone is a single base away; this may be a read error. The chain combines TRBV7-9 with TRBJ2-1; unclear D gene. Trimming shortened V by 5 bases and J by 7 bases, and 6 bases separated the two germline ends. The germline gives CDR1 SEHNR, CDR2 FQNEAQ (reference sequence). The CDR3 runs to 11 residues. The CDR3 region has the DNA TGTGCCAGCAGCGTAGAGAATGAGCAGTTCTTC. It specifies CASSVENEQFF.

The CDR3 protein is CASSLTGSNFNEQFF. The CDR3 DNA is TGTGCCAGCAGCTTAACAGGGTCCAACTTTAATGAGCAGTTCTTC. V is TRBV7-3 and J is TRBJ2-1; D ambiguous. CDR3 length equals 15 residues. The germline gives CDR1 SGHTA, CDR2 FQGTGA. Trimming left V 0 bases short and J 7 bases short, with 13 bases between.

This clonotype was counted only a few times. J is TRBJ1-1 and V is TRBV20-1; D is perhaps TRBD1 (6 bases). CDR1 and CDR2 (germline): DFQATT, SNEGSKA (reference sequence). This CDR3 is built from 14 residues. V was shortened by 5 bases and J by 5 bases, with 18 bases between the two germline ends. In DNA form, the CDR3 reads TGCAGTGCTCTCGCCGTGGGGGGCGAGACTGAAGCTTTCTTT. Translated: CSALAVGGETEAFF.

This clonotype was counted once. The chain joins TRBV5-1 to TRBJ2-5; 8 nucleotides line up with TRBD1. V was clipped by 4 bases and J by 5 bases; unmatched bases: 7. The CDR3 has 14 residues. CDR1 is SGHRS, CDR2 YFSETQ, per germline. The CDR3 here is CASSTDRGGETQYF. In nucleotides, the CDR3 is TGCGCCAGCAGCACCGACAGGGGTGGTGAGACCCAGTACTTC.

This clonotype was detected only once. This rearrangement joins TRBV5-1 to TRBJ1-6, with D perhaps matching TRBD1 (6 bases). Between the trimmed V and J ends, which lost 4 bases and 5 bases, there was a span of 16 bases. CDR3 length: 16 amino acids. Germline V gene lookup returns CDR1 SGHRS and CDR2 YFSETQ. CDR3 in amino acids: CASSKTQGFHNSPLHF. The DNA for the CDR3 is TGCGCCAGCAGCAAGACGCAGGGGTTTCATAATTCACCCCTCCACTTT.

J is TRBJ1-5 and V is TRBV6-2 or TRBV6-3, with D hard to call. Germline CDR1 and CDR2: MNHEY and SVGEGT. The CDR3 consists of 13 residues. Trimming left V 11 bases short and J 0 bases short, with 11 bases between. CDR3 DNA sequence: TGTGCCTGCCGCCGGGATAGCAATCAGCCCCAGCATTTT. Protein sequence: CACRRDSNQPQHF.

The chain uses TRBV12-3 or TRBV12-4 and TRBJ2-7; TRBD2 agrees at 9 bases. The CDR3 totals 14 residues. With V trimmed by 6 bases and J by 3 bases, 6 bases remained unmatched. CDR3 sequence: CASSPSGRHYEQYF. For the CDR3, the DNA is TGTGCCAGCAGCCCCAGCGGGAGGCACTACGAGCAGTACTTC.

The rearrangement links TRBV20-1 to TRBJ2-4; D gene uncertain. The V gene's germline CDR1 is DFQATT and CDR2 SNEGSKA (reference sequence). Trimming stripped 7 bases from V and 0 bases from J, with 13 bases between. The CDR3 runs to 14 residues. This CDR3 is CSGLGQGAKNIQYF. CDR3 DNA sequence: TGCAGTGGGCTTGGGCAAGGAGCCAAAAACATTCAGTACTTC.

This clonotype was observed a few times. The chain couples TRBV29-1 to TRBJ2-1; D gene ambiguous. The CDR3 covers 14 residues. Germline V lookup: CDR1 SQVTM, CDR2 ANQGSEA. The V and J ends lost 2 bases and 0 bases respectively, with 8 bases between them. The CDR3 protein is CSVERLNSYNEQFF. DNA for the CDR3: TGCAGCGTTGAAAGGTTAAACTCCTACAATGAGCAGTTCTTC.

For this clonotype: Sequence at one end of the junction differs from germline and may be a read error. V gene TRBV27 combines with J gene TRBJ2-4; D might be TRBD2 (5 bases). Germline loops: CDR1 MNHEY, CDR2 SMNVEV (reference sequence). The CDR3 contains 13 residues. CDR3 sequence (DNA): TGTGGCAGCAGTTTTACTCCCGGGAAGGCTACGTACTTC. It specifies CGSSFTPGKATYF.

This clonotype was seen a few times. The rearrangement uses TRBV7-9 and TRBJ2-1; D is unclear. V was shortened by 1 base and J by 6 bases, with 10 bases between the two germline ends. CDR1 and CDR2 from the germline V gene are SEHNR and FQNEAQ (reference sequence). The CDR3 is 14 amino acids. This chain's CDR3 is CASSLGAGSNEQFF. As DNA, the CDR3 is TGTGCCAGCAGCTTAGGGGCCGGTAGCAATGAGCAGTTCTTC.

The V gene is TRBV5-5, the J gene TRBJ2-5; 7 bases map to TRBD2. There are 14 residues in the CDR3. V dropped 7 bases and J dropped 2; count of bases not matched to a gene: 8. Germline-derived CDR1 and CDR2 are SGHKS and YYEKEE (reference sequence). The CDR3 sequence: CASDKGRGQETQYF. The CDR3 DNA follows: TGTGCCAGCGACAAAGGGAGGGGACAAGAGACCCAGTACTTC.

This chain joins TRBV7-9 and TRBJ2-3; tentatively, D is TRBD1 (5 bases). CDR1 is SEHNR, CDR2 FQNEAQ, per germline (reference sequence). The V end lost 4 bases, the J end lost 11 bases, and 13 bases lay between the germline ends. The CDR3 extends over 12 amino acids. The CDR3 protein is CASSSSGPRQYF. The DNA of the CDR3 is TGTGCCAGCAGCTCATCAGGGCCGAGGCAGTATTTT.

The CDR3 reads CASSPGTGVTDTQYF. DNA for the CDR3: TGTGCCAGCAGTCCCGGGACAGGGGTCACAGATACGCAGTATTTT. V usage is TRBV7-3 and J usage is TRBJ2-3; 10 bases map to TRBD1. The CDR3 has 15 amino acids. V gave up 6 bases and J gave up 2 bases; unmatched junction bases: 5. The germline gives CDR1 SGHTA, CDR2 FQGTGA.